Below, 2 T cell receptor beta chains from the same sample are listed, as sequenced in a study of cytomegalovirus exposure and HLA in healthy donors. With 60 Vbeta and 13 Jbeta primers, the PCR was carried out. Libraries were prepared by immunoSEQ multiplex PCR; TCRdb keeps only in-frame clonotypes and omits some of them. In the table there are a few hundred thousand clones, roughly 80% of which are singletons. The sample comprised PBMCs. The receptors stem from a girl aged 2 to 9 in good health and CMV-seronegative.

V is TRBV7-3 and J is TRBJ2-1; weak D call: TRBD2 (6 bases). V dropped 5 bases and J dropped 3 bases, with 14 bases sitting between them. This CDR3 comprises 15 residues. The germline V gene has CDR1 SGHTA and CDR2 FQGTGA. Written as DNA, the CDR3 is TGTGCCAGCAGCCCGGGACTCCCGAACTACAATGAGCAGTTCTTC. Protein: CASSPGLPNYNEQFF.

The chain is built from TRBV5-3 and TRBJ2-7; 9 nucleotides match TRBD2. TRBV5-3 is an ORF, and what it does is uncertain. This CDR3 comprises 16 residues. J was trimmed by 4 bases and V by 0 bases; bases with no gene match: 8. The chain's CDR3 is CARSLGNSGSWYEQYF. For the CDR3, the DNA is TGTGCCAGAAGCTTGGGGAATAGCGGGAGTTGGTACGAGCAGTACTTC.